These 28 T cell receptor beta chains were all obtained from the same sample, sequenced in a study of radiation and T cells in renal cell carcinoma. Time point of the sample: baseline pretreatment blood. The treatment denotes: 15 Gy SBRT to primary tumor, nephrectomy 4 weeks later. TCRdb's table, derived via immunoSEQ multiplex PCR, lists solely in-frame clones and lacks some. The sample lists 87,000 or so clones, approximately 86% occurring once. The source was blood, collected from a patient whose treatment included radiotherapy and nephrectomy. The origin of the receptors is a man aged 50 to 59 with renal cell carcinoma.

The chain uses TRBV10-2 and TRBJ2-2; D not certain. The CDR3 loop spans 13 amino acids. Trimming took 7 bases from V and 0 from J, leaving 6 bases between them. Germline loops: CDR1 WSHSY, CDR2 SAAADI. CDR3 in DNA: TGCGCCAGCAAACAATCGAACACCGGGGAGCTGTTTTTT. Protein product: CASKQSNTGELFF.

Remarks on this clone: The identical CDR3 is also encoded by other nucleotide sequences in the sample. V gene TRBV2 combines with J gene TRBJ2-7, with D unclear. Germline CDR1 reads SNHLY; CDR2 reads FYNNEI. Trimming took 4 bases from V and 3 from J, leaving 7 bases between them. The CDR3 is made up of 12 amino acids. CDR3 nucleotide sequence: TGTGCCAGCAGTGGCCTTAACTACGAGCAGTACTTC. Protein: CASSGLNYEQYF.

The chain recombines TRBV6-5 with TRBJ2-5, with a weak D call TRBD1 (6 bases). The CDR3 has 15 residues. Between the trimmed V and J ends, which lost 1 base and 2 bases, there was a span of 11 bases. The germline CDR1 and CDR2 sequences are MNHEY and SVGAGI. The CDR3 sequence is CASSYWGQRQETQYF. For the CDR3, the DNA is TGTGCCAGCAGTTACTGGGGGCAGCGTCAAGAGACCCAGTACTTC.

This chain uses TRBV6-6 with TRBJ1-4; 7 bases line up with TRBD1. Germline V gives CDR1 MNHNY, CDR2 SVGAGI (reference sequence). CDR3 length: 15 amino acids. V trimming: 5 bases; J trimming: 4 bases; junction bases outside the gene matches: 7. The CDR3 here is CASSTGTANNEKLFF. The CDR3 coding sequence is TGTGCCAGCAGTACTGGGACAGCGAATAATGAAAAACTGTTTTTT.

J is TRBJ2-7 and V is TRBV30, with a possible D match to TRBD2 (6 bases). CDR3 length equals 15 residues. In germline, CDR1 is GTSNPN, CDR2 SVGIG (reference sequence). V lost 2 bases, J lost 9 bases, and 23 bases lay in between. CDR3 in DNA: TGTGCCTGGAGTCCACCGGGACTGGGGTGGGGTGGGCAGTACTTC. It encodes CAWSPPGLGWGGQYF.

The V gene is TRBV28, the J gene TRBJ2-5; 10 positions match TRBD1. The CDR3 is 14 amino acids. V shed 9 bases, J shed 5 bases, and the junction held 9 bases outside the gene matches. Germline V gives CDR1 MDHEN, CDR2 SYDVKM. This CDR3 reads CARKQTGGTETQYF. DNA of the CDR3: TGTGCCAGGAAACAGACAGGGGGCACGGAGACCCAGTACTTC.

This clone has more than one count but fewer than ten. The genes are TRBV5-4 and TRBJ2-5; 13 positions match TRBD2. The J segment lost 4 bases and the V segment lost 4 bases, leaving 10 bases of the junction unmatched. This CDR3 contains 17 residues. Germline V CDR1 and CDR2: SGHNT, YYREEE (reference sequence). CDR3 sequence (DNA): TGTGCCAGCAGCGCCGGACTAGCGGGAGCAGTAGGAGAGACCCAGTACTTC. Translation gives CASSAGLAGAVGETQYF.

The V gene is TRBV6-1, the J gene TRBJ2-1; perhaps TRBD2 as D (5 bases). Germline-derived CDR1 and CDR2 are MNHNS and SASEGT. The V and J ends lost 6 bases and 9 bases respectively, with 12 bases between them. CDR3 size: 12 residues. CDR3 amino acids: CASRAVAGEQFF. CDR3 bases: TGTGCCAGCAGAGCGGTGGCGGGTGAGCAGTTCTTC.

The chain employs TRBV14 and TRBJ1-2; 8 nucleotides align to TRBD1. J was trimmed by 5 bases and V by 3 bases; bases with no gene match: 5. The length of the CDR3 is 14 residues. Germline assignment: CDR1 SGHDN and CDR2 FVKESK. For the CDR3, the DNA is TGTGCCAGCAGCCAGAGACAGGGGTGGTATGGCTACACCTTC. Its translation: CASSQRQGWYGYTF.

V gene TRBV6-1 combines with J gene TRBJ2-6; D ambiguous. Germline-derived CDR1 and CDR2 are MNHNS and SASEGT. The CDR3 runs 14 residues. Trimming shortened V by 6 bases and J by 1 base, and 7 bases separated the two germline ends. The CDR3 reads CASSLGSGANVLTF. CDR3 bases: TGTGCCAGCAGCCTTGGGTCTGGGGCCAACGTCCTGACTTTC.

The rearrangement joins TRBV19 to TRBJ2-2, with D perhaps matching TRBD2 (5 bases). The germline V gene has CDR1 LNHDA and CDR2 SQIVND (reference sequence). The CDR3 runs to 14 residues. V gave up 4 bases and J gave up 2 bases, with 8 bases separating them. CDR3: CASSTSPNTGELFF. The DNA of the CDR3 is TGTGCCAGTAGTACTAGCCCCAACACCGGGGAGCTGTTTTTT.

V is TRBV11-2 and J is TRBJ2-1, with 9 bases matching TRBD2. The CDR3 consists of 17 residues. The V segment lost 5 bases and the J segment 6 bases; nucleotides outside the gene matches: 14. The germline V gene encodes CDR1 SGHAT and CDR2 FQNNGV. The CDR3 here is CASSPGRSLAGLNEQFF. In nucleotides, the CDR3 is TGTGCCAGCAGCCCCGGGCGTTCGCTAGCGGGGCTCAATGAGCAGTTCTTC.

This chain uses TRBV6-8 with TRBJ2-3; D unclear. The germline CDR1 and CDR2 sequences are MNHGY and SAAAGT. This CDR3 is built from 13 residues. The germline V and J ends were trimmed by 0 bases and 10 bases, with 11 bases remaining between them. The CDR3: CASSYSSDTAQYF. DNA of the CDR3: TGTGCCAGCAGTTACTCGAGTGATACCGCGCAGTATTTT.

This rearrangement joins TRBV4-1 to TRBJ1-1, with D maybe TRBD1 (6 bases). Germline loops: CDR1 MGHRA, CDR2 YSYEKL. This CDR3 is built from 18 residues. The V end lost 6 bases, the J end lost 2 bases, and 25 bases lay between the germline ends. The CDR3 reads CASRGHSQNTADNTEAFF. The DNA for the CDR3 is TGCGCCAGCAGGGGACACAGTCAGAACACAGCGGATAACACTGAAGCTTTCTTT.

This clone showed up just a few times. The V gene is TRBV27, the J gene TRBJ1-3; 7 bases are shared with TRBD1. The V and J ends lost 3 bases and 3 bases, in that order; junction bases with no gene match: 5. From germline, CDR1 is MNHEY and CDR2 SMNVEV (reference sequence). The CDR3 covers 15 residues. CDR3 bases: TGTGCCAGCAGTTTCTCAAGGGGGCTTGGAAACACCATATATTTT. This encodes CASSFSRGLGNTIYF.

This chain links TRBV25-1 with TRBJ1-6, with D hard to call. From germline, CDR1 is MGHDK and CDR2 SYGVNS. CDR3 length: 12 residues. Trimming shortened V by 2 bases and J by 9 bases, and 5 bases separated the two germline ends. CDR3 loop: CASSEASSPLHF. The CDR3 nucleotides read TGTGCCAGCAGTGAAGCTAGTTCACCCCTCCACTTT. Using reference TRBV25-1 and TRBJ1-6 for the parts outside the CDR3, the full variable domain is EADIYQTPRYLVIGTGKKITLECSQTMGHDKMYWYQQDPGMELHLIHYSYGVNSTEKGDLSSESTVSRIRTEHFPLTLESARPSHTSQYLCASSEASSPLHFGNGTRLTVT.

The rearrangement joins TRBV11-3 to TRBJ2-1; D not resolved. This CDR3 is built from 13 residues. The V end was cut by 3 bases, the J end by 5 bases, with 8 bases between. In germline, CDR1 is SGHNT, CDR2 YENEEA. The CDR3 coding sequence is TGTGCCAGCAGCTTCTCTCCCAACAATGAGCAGTTCTTC. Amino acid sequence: CASSFSPNNEQFF.

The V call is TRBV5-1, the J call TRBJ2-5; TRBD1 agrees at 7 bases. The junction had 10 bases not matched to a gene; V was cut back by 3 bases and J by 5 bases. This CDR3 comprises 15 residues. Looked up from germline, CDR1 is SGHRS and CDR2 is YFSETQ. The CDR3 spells CASSSTWTGPETQYF. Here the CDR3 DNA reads TGCGCCAGCAGCTCAACCTGGACAGGTCCGGAGACCCAGTACTTC.

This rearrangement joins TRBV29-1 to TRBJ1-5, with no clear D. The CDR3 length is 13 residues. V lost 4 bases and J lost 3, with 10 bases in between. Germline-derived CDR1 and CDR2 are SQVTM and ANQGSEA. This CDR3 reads CSVVVSFNQPQHF. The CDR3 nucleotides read TGCAGCGTTGTGGTCAGCTTCAATCAGCCCCAGCATTTT.

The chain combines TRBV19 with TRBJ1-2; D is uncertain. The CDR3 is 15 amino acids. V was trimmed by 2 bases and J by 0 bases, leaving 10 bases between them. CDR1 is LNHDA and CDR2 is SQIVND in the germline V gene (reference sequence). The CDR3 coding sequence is TGTGCCAGTAGTATAAGTGTGGGAGCTAACTATGGCTACACCTTC. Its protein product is CASSISVGANYGYTF.

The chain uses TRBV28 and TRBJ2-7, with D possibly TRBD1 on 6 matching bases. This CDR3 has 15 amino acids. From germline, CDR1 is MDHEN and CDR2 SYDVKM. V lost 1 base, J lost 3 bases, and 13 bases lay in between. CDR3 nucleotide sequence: TGTGCCAGCAGTTTATTCCGGGACACTTTCTACGAGCAGTACTTC. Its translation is CASSLFRDTFYEQYF.

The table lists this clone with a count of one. CDR3: CASSLVGLDNEQYF. DNA for the CDR3: TGCGCCAGCAGCTTGGTAGGGTTGGATAACGAGCAGTACTTC. The rearrangement links TRBV5-1 to TRBJ2-7; D unresolved. V lost 0 bases to trimming and J lost 5 bases, with 12 bases between them. Per germline, CDR1 SGHRS and CDR2 YFSETQ. The CDR3 extends over 14 amino acids.

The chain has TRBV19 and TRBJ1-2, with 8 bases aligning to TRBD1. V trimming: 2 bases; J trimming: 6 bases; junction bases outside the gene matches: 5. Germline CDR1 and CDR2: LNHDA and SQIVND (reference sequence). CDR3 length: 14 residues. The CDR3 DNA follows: TGTGCCAGTAGTATACTGGCAGGGGGCCATGGCTACACCTTC. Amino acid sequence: CASSILAGGHGYTF.

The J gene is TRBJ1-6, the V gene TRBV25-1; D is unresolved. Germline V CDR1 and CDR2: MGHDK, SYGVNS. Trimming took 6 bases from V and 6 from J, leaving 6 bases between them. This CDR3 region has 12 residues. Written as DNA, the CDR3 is TGTGCCAGCAGCCGAAGTAATTCACCCCTCCACTTT. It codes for CASSRSNSPLHF. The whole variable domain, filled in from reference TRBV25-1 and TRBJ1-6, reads EADIYQTPRYLVIGTGKKITLECSQTMGHDKMYWYQQDPGMELHLIHYSYGVNSTEKGDLSSESTVSRIRTEHFPLTLESARPSHTSQYLCASSRSNSPLHFGNGTRLTVT.

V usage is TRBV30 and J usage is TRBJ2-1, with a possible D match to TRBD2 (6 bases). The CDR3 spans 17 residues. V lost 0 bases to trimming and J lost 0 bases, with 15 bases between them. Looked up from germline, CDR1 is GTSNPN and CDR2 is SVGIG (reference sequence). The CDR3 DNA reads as TGTGCCTGGAGTGTAGGTATGGCGGGGAGCTCCTACAATGAGCAGTTCTTC. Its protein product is CAWSVGMAGSSYNEQFF.

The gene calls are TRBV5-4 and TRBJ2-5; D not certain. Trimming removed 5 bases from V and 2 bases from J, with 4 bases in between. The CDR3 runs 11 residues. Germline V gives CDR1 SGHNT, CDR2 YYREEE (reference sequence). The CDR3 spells CASSRQETQYF. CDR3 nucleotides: TGTGCCAGCAGTAGGCAAGAGACCCAGTACTTC.

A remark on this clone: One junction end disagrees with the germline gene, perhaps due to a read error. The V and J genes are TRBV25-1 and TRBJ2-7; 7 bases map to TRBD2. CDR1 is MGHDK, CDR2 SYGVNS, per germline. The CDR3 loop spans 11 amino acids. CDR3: CASTEGGEPYF. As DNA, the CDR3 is TGTGCCAGCACCGAGGGAGGGGAGCCGTACTTC.

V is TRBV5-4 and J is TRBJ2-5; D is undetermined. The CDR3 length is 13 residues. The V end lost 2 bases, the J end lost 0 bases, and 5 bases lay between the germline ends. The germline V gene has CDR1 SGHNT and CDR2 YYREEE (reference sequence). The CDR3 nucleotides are TGTGCCAGCAGCTTCGAAAACCAAGAGACCCAGTACTTC. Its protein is CASSFENQETQYF. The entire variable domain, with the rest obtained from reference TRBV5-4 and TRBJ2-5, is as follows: ETGVTQSPTHLIKTRGQQVTLRCSSQSGHNTVSWYQQALGQGPQFIFQYYREEENGRGNFPPRFSGLQFPNYSSELNVNALELDDSALYLCASSFENQETQYFGPGTRLLVL.